This T cell receptor (beta chain) is from a study of molecular identifiers for immune sequencing clone quantification. Libraries of bulk TCR were made by previously described methods (with listed TCR primers). TCRdb passed the PCR reads through MiXCR, listing each CDR3 protein once. The data contain fewer than 350,000 distinct CDR3 sequences, around a fifth of them singletons. The CDR3 sequence is 12 residues long. Trimming removed 5 bases at V and 14 bases at J, with 17 bases between. In germline, CDR1 is SEHNR, CDR2 FQNEAQ (reference sequence). This clonotype was seen at least ten times. The chain couples TRBV7-9 to TRBJ2-3; TRBD1 is a possible D gene (5 bases). The sample taken for sequencing was naive CD8+ T cells from blood, with Jurkat cell RNA spiked in. Described subset: FACS-sorted CD8+CD4-CCR7+CD45RA+ naive T cells. The TCR sequence derives from a human donor in good health. Some libraries in this study had Jurkat cell RNA spiked in. CDR3 nucleotide sequence: TGTGCCAGCAGCCCCGGCACTTTGGGGCCGTATTTT. Protein product: CASSPGTLGPYF. Drawing the rest from reference TRBV7-9 and TRBJ2-3, the complete variable domain is DTGVSQNPRHKITKRGQNVTFRCDPISEHNRLYWYRQTLGQGPEFLTYFQNEAQLEKSRLLSDRFSAERPKGSFSTLEIQRTEQGDSAMYLCASSPGTLGPYFGPGTRLTVL.